This T cell receptor beta chain is drawn from a study of control samples from healthy donors and cancer patients. Libraries were prepared by immunoSEQ multiplex PCR; TCRdb keeps only in-frame clonotypes and omits some of them. Of over 150,000 clones in the sample, roughly 94% were seen once. The specimen was blood. This receptor was taken from a young woman in good health.

CDR3 sequence: CASRLLALGQETQYF. The CDR3 DNA sequence: TGTGCCAGCAGGTTACTAGCTCTAGGTCAAGAGACCCAGTACTTC. The chain is built from TRBV5-8 and TRBJ2-5; tentatively, D is TRBD2 (6 bases). V was cut by 5 bases and J by 2 bases, with 16 bases left in between. The CDR3 is made up of 15 amino acids. Germline V gene sequence: CDR1 SGHTS, CDR2 YDEGEE.